Sequencing of this T cell receptor (beta chain) was carried out in a study of T cells in Graves' hyperthyroidism and ophthalmopathy. The CDR3 is 15 residues long. The V end lost 4 bases, the J end lost 0 bases, and 10 bases lay between the germline ends. Per the germline V gene, CDR1 is SGHNT and CDR2 is YYREEE (reference sequence). What was amplified from RNA transcripts were TCR beta CDR3 regions. In the first-round RT-PCR of the TCR CDR3, the HTBI primer set was used. TCRdb processed the multiplex PCR reads anew with MiXCR; each CDR3 protein has one entry. The table lists about 95,000 distinct CDR3 sequences, approximately 39% of them singletons.

The rearrangement links TRBV5-4 to TRBJ2-2; D perhaps matches TRBD2 (5 bases). The receptor was derived from a woman aged 25 to 39 with Graves' hyperthyroidism. Sequencing was carried out using peripheral blood or thyroid tissue (not recorded which). The CDR3 here is CASSGGGSNTGELFF. The CDR3 DNA reads as TGTGCCAGCAGCGGCGGCGGGTCGAACACCGGGGAGCTGTTTTTT.